This TCR beta chain originates from a study of regulatory T cells in long-lasting Graves disease. Study as a whole: Patients newly diagnosed with Graves' had been on antithyroid drugs for under 3 months. General study points: Gene preferences differed: TRBV28, TRBJ1-2, TRBJ2-5 in persistent cases.

Time point specified: newly diagnosed GD, antithyroid drugs for less than 3 months. PBMCs were the source of the RNA used for TCR sequencing. Construction of TCR beta libraries relied on iRepertoire HTBI primers and on Arm-PCR targeting CDR3 regions. A single record per CDR3 protein comes from TCRdb applying MiXCR to the multiplex PCR reads. The sample has 200,000 to 300,000 distinct CDR3 sequences; around 20% are singletons. This clonotype was seen repeatedly, ten times or more. Its specificity is not known. Deletions cut 6 bases from V and 2 bases from J, with 7 bases between. The CDR3 loop spans 13 amino acids. CDR1 and CDR2 from the germline V gene are SSHAT and FNYEAQ (reference sequence).

The TCR was taken from a female donor with Graves disease. Sequences were derived from peripheral blood mononuclear cells (PBMCs), sampled at new diagnosis, from a patient treated with antithyroid drugs. This chain joins TRBV7-7 and TRBJ1-4; D uncertain. The CDR3 sequence: CASSHRTNEKLFF. The CDR3 nucleotides read TGTGCCAGCAGTCACCGGACTAATGAAAAACTGTTTTTT.